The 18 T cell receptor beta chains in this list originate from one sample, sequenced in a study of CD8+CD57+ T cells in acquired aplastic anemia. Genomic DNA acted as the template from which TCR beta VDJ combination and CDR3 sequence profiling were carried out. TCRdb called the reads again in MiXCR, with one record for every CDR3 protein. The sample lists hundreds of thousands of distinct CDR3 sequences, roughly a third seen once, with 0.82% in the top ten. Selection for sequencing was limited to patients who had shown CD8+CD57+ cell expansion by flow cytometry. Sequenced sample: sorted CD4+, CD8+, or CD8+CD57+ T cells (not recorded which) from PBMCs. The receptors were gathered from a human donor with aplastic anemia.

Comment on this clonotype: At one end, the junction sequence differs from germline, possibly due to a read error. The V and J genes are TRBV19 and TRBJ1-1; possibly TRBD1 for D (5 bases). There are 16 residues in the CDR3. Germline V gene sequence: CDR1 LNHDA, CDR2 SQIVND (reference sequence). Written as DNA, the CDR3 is TGTGCCAGTAGTAAGGGGACTGCTTCCGTGAACACTGGAGCTTTCTTT. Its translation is CASSKGTASVNTGAFF.

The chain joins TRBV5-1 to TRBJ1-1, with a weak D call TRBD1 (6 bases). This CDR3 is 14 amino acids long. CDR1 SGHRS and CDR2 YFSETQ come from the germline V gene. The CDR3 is CACAEGGLGTEAFF. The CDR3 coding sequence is TGCGCTTGCGCCGAAGGGGGGCTCGGCACTGAAGCTTTCTTT.

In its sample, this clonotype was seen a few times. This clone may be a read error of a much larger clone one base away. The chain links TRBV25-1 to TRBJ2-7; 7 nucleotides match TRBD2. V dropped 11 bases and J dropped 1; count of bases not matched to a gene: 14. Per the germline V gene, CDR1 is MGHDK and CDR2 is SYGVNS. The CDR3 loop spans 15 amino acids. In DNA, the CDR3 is TGTGCCCGTAGTATACGAAGCGGGGAGTCCTACGAGCAGTACTTC. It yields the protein CARSIRSGESYEQYF.

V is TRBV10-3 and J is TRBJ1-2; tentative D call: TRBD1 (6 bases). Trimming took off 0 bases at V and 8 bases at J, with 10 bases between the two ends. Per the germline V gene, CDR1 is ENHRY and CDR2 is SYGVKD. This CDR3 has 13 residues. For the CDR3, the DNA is TGTGCCATCAGTGAGTCTGAACAGGGCGGCTACACCTTC. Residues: CAISESEQGGYTF.

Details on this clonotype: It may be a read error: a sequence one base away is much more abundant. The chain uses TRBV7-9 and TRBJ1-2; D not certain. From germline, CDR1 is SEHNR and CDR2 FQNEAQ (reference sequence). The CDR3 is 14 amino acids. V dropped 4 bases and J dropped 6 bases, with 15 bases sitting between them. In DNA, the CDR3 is TGTGCCAGCAGCTCAAACGAGGGTTTTGATGGCTACACCTTC. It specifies CASSSNEGFDGYTF.

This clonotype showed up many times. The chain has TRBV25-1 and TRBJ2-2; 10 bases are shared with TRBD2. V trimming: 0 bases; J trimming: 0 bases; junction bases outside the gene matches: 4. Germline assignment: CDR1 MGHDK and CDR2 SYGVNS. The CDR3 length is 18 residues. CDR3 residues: CASSEYLAGVTNTGELFF. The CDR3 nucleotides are TGTGCCAGCAGTGAATACCTAGCGGGAGTTACGAACACCGGGGAGCTGTTTTTT. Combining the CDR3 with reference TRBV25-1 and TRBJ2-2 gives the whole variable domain EADIYQTPRYLVIGTGKKITLECSQTMGHDKMYWYQQDPGMELHLIHYSYGVNSTEKGDLSSESTVSRIRTEHFPLTLESARPSHTSQYLCASSEYLAGVTNTGELFFGEGSRLTVL.

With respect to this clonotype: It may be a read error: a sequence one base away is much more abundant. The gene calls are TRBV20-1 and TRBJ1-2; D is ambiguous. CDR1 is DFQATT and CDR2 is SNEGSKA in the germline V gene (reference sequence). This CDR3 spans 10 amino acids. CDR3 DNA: TGCAGTGCCCCCGACGACGGCTACGCCTTC. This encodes CSAPDDGYAF.

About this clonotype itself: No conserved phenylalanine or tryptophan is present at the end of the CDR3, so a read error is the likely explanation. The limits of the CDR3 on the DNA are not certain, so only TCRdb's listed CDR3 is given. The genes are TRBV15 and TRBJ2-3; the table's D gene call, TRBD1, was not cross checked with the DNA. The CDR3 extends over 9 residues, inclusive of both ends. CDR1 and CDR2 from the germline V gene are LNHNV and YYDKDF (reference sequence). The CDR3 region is CATSRDTTG.

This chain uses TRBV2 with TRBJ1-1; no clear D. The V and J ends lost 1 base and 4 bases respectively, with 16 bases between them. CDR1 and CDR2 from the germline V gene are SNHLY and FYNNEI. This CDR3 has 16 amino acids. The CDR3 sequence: CASSEDPLPSSTEAFF. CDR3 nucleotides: TGTGCCAGCAGTGAAGATCCGCTACCGAGCAGCACTGAAGCTTTCTTT.

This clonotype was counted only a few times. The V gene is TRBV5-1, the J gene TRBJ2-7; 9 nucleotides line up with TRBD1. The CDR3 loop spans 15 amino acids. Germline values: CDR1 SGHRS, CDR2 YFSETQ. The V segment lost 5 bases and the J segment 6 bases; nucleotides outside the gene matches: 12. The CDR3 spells CASSSWTGDGSEQYF. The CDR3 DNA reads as TGCGCCAGCAGTAGTTGGACAGGGGATGGTAGCGAGCAGTACTTC.

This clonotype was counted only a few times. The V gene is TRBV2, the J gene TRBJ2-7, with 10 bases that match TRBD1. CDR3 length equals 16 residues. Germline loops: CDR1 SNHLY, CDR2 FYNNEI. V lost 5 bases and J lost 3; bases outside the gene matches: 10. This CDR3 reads CASSLEPGQGHYEQYF. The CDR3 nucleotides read TGTGCCAGCAGTCTCGAACCGGGACAGGGGCACTACGAGCAGTACTTC.

The CDR3 region is CASSLGGRSTEAFF. The CDR3 DNA follows: TGTGCCAGCAGTTTGGGAGGGCGAAGCACTGAAGCTTTCTTT. The rearrangement joins TRBV12-3 or TRBV12-4 to TRBJ1-1; D call uncertain. The CDR3 has 14 amino acids. V was trimmed by 3 bases and J by 4 bases, leaving 12 bases between them.

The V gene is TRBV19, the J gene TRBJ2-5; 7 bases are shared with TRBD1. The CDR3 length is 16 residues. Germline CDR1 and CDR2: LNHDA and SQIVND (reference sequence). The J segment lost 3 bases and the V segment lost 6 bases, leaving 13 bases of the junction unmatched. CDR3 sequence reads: CASSKLTGAEEETQYF. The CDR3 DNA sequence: TGTGCCAGTAGCAAACTAACAGGGGCAGAGGAAGAGACCCAGTACTTC.

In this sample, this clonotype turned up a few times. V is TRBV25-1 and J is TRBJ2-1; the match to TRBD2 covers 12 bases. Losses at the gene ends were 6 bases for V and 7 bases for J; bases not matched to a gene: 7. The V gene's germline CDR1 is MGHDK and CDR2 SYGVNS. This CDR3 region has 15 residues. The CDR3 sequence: CASSYRTSGNNEQFF. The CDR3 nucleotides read TGTGCCAGCAGCTACCGGACTAGCGGGAATAATGAGCAGTTCTTC.

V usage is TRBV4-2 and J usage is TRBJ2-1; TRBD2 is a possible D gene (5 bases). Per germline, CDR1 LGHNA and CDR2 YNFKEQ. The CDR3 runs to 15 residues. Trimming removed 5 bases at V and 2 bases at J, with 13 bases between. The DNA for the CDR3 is TGTGCCAGCAGCACAAAGGACGGGACCTACAATGAGCAGTTCTTC. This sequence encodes CASSTKDGTYNEQFF.

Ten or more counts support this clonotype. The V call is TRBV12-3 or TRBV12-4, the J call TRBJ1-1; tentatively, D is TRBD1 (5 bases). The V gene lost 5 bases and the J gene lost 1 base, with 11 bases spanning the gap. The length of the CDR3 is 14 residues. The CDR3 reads CASSPGRWNTEAFF. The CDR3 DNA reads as TGTGCCAGCAGTCCGGGACGGTGGAACACTGAAGCTTTCTTT.

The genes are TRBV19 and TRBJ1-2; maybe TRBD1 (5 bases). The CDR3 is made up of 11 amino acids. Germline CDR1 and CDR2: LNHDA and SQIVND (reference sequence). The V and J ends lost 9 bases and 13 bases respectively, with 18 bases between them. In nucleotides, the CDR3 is TGTGCCAGCCGAACAGGCGTTATGCGCACCTTC. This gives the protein CASRTGVMRTF.

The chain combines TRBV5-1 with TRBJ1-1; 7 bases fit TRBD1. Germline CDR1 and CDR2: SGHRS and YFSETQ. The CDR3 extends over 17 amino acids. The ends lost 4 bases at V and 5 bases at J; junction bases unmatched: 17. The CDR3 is CASSANRGTISATEAFF. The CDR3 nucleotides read TGCGCCAGCAGCGCTAACAGGGGTACCATTTCTGCTACTGAAGCTTTCTTT.